This T cell receptor (beta chain) was obtained from a study of T cell repertoires in cytomegalovirus infection. Comments on this clonotype: The antigen is undetermined.

TCRdb itself ran the reads through MiXCR, one entry per CDR3 protein. The data contain a few hundred thousand distinct CDR3 sequences, approximately 42% of them seen just once; the ten biggest clones take up about 41%. This CDR3 region has 14 residues. In germline, CDR1 is MNHGY, CDR2 SAAAGT. The V gene lost 1 base and the J gene lost 6 bases, with 10 bases spanning the gap. The clonotype originates from a human donor in good health (CMV status not recorded). Some clones in this sample may be carry-over from other donors' samples. The source material was cultured PBMCs, sampled from culture after CMV antigen stimulation. This chain uses TRBV6-8 with TRBJ2-1, with D possibly TRBD2 on 7 matching bases. CDR3: CASSYFGGLNEQFF. As DNA, the CDR3 is TGTGCCAGCAGTTACTTCGGGGGGCTCAATGAGCAGTTCTTC.